These 6 T cell receptor beta chains came from one sample sequenced in a study of molecular identifiers for immune sequencing clone quantification. TCRdb analysed the PCR reads with MiXCR anew, one entry per CDR3 protein. The repertoire holds about 330,000 distinct CDR3 sequences, with 24% as singletons. The specimen was naive CD8+ T cells from blood, with Jurkat cell RNA spiked in. Subset indicated: FACS-sorted CD8+CD4-CCR7+CD45RA+ naive T cells. These receptors were obtained from a human donor in good health. Some libraries in this study had Jurkat cell RNA spiked in.

This clonotype was seen more than once but under ten times. The rearrangement links TRBV7-9 to TRBJ2-1; 8 bases are a match to TRBD2. In germline, CDR1 is SEHNR, CDR2 FQNEAQ (reference sequence). The CDR3 totals 17 residues. Losses at the gene ends were 4 bases for V and 0 bases for J; bases not matched to a gene: 8. The CDR3 DNA follows: TGTGCCAGCAGCTCGTCGCCTAGCGGGTCCTCCTACAATGAGCAGTTCTTC. This codes for CASSSSPSGSSYNEQFF. Supplemented by reference TRBV7-9 and TRBJ2-1, the full variable domain reads DTGVSQNPRHKITKRGQNVTFRCDPISEHNRLYWYRQTLGQGPEFLTYFQNEAQLEKSRLLSDRFSAERPKGSFSTLEIQRTEQGDSAMYLCASSSSPSGSSYNEQFFGPGTRLTVL.

At least ten counts were recorded for this clonotype. This chain joins TRBV2 and TRBJ2-3, with TRBD2 identical over 10 bases. With 6 bases clipped from V and 6 bases from J, the junction kept 9 bases outside the gene matches. The CDR3 is 15 amino acids. Looked up from germline, CDR1 is SNHLY and CDR2 is FYNNEI. The CDR3 DNA reads as TGTGCCAGCAGAGCCACTAGCGGGGTCCAGGATACGCAGTATTTT. Translated: CASRATSGVQDTQYF.

This clonotype was detected many times. The chain recombines TRBV29-1 with TRBJ1-1; 9 positions match TRBD1. CDR3 length: 14 residues. CDR1 and CDR2 (germline): SQVTM, ANQGSEA. Trimming at V came to 7 bases and at J to 2 bases, leaving 8 bases not matched to a gene. The CDR3 coding sequence is TGCAGCGCCACCGGGACAGGGTCTAACACTGAAGCTTTCTTT. This sequence encodes CSATGTGSNTEAFF.

This clonotype was seen many times. The chain uses TRBV28 and TRBJ2-7, with D possibly matching TRBD1 (5 bases). V lost 3 bases to trimming and J lost 4 bases, with 10 bases between them. Germline V gene lookup returns CDR1 MDHEN and CDR2 SYDVKM. This CDR3 has 13 residues. CDR3: CASSFGSGYEQYF. The DNA of the CDR3 is TGTGCCAGCAGTTTTGGGTCAGGGTACGAGCAGTACTTC.

Comment on this clonotype: The junction departs from germline at one end; a sequencing error may be responsible. The chain employs TRBV7-2 and TRBJ2-4, with TRBD2 identical over 8 bases. The CDR3 is 20 amino acids. Per germline, CDR1 SGHTA and CDR2 FQGNSA. CDR3 bases: TGTGCCAGCAGCTTACTGGGGCGGGGGGCCCGGGACTTAGCCAGAAACATTCAGTGCTTC. It is translated as CASSLLGRGARDLARNIQCF.

The chain has TRBV5-6 and TRBJ2-7; D uncertain. V shed 2 bases and J shed 5 bases, with 14 bases lying between them. The CDR3 length is 14 residues. Germline V gene lookup returns CDR1 SGHDT and CDR2 YYEEEE. The CDR3 region is CASSLQPAYHEQYF. In nucleotides, the CDR3 is TGTGCCAGCAGCTTACAACCAGCCTATCACGAGCAGTACTTC.